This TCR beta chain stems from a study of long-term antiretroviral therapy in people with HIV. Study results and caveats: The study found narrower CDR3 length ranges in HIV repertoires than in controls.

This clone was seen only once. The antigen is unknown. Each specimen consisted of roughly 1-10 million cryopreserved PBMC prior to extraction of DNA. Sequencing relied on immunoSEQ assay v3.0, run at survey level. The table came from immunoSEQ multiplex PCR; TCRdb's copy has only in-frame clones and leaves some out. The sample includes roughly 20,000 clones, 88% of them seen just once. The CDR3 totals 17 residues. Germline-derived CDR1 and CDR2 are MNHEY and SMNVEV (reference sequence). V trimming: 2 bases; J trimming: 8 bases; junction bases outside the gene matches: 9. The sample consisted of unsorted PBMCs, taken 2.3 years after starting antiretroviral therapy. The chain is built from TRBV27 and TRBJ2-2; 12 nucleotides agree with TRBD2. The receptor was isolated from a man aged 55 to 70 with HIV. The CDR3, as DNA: TGTGCCAGCAGTTTAGCTAGCGGGGGGGCCGTATATGGGGAGCTGTTTTTT. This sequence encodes CASSLASGGAVYGELFF.